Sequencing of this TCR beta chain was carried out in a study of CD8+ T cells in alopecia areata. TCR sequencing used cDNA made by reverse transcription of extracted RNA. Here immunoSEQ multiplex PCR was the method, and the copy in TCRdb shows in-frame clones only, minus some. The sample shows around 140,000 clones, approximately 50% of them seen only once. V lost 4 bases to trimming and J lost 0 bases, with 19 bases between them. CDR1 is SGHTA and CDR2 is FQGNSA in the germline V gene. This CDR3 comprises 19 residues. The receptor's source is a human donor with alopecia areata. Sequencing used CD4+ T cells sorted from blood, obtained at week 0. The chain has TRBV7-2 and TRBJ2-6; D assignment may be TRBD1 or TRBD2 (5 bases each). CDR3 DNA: TGTGCCAGCAGCTCGCCACTGGGGGTCCCTCTCTCTGGGGCCAACGTCCTGACTTTC. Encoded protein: CASSSPLGVPLSGANVLTF.